A single sample is the source of the 32 T cell receptor beta chains below, sequenced in a study of cytomegalovirus exposure and HLA in healthy donors (dated by TCRdb to between 2016 and 2019). The library was made by the immunoSEQ multiplex PCR assay. For the multiplex PCR, a mixture combining 60 forward primers for TCR Vbeta segments and 13 reverse primers for TCR Jbeta segments was used. Held by TCRdb, this immuneACCESS table contains in-frame sequences only and omits some clones. Under half of the omission traces to an unresolved V gene where checked; the cause of the rest is unknown. In this sample the table shows 150,000 or so clones, roughly 80% of which occur a single time. The leading ten clones occupy 1.3% of the sample. Sequences were obtained from PBMCs. These receptors all stem from a young man in good health and CMV-seronegative.

This rearrangement joins TRBV9 to TRBJ2-7; TRBD2 might be the D (6 bases). CDR1 and CDR2 from the germline V gene are SGDLS and YYNGEE. This CDR3 is 15 amino acids long. Trimming removed 0 bases from V and 5 bases from J, with 15 bases in between. The CDR3 coding sequence is TGTGCCAGCAGCGTAGCGGGGACTCGGAACGACGAGCAGTACTTC. Translated: CASSVAGTRNDEQYF.

J is TRBJ2-7 and V is TRBV5-6, with D maybe TRBD2 (6 bases). The V end lost 3 bases, the J end lost 2 bases, and 12 bases lay between the germline ends. Germline CDR1 reads SGHDT; CDR2 reads YYEEEE. The CDR3 runs to 14 residues. The CDR3 is CASSSGRRAYEQYF. The CDR3 coding sequence is TGTGCCAGCAGCTCGGGGAGGCGAGCCTACGAGCAGTACTTC.

V gene TRBV28 combines with J gene TRBJ2-7; TRBD1 matches at 10 bases. The CDR3 is 15 residues long. The germline V gene encodes CDR1 MDHEN and CDR2 SYDVKM. Germline trimming cut 5 bases from V and 3 bases from J; bases unmatched to any gene: 7. This chain's CDR3 is CASSPRTGGVYEQYF. CDR3 nucleotides: TGTGCCAGCAGTCCTCGGACAGGGGGGGTCTACGAGCAGTACTTC.

The chain recombines TRBV6-5 with TRBJ1-4; TRBD1 is a possible D gene (6 bases). The V end lost 0 bases, the J end lost 7 bases, and 9 bases lay between the germline ends. Germline-derived CDR1 and CDR2 are MNHEY and SVGAGI. The CDR3 is 14 residues long. CDR3 coding DNA: TGTGCCAGCAGTTACTCAGGGGGTAGTGAAAAACTGTTTTTT. This encodes CASSYSGGSEKLFF.

The chain combines TRBV15 with TRBJ1-2; D not resolved. This CDR3 spans 13 amino acids. Trimming pared 5 bases from V and 2 bases from J, leaving 9 bases between. Germline CDR1 LNHNV, CDR2 YYDKDF (reference sequence). CDR3 DNA sequence: TGTGCCACCAGCGGCAGGAAAAACTATGGCTACACCTTC. It specifies CATSGRKNYGYTF.

The V gene is TRBV5-6, the J gene TRBJ2-7; 7 bases map to TRBD2. V lost 0 bases to trimming and J lost 4 bases; unmatched junction nucleotides: 1. Germline lookup yields CDR1 SGHDT and CDR2 YYEEEE. The CDR3 extends over 13 amino acids. The DNA of the CDR3 is TGTGCCAGCAGCTTGGTCGGGGGGTACGAGCAGTACTTC. It is translated as CASSLVGGYEQYF.

The V gene is TRBV19, the J gene TRBJ1-2; the D gene is possibly TRBD1 (6 bases). Germline V CDR1 and CDR2: LNHDA, SQIVND (reference sequence). This CDR3 contains 14 residues. The ends were cut back, 3 bases at V and 2 bases at J, with 10 bases in the middle. CDR3 nucleotides: TGTGCCAGTAGTATTGAGGGGGGGAACTATGGCTACACCTTC. Encoded protein: CASSIEGGNYGYTF.

J is TRBJ1-5 and V is TRBV7-2; D is uncertain. Deletions cut 6 bases from V and 0 bases from J, with 15 bases between. CDR3 length equals 16 residues. The V gene's germline CDR1 is SGHTA and CDR2 FQGNSA. Written as DNA, the CDR3 is TGTGCCAGCAGTTTCCAGACGGGAGATAGCAATCAGCCCCAGCATTTT. Its protein is CASSFQTGDSNQPQHF.

The chain uses TRBV4-3 and TRBJ2-1, with 9 bases fitting TRBD2. This CDR3 comprises 16 residues. Germline lookup yields CDR1 LGHNA and CDR2 YSLEER. Trimming at V came to 0 bases and at J to 3 bases, leaving 3 bases not matched to a gene. The CDR3 DNA sequence: TGCGCCAGCAGCCAAGACGAGCGGGGGGTCTACAATGAGCAGTTCTTC. Protein: CASSQDERGVYNEQFF.

The V and J genes are TRBV5-1 and TRBJ2-2, with 7 bases that match TRBD1. Unmatched junction bases numbered 9, after V lost 0 bases and J lost 7 bases. CDR3 length: 16 amino acids. The germline V gene has CDR1 SGHRS and CDR2 YFSETQ. CDR3 DNA sequence: TGCGCCAGCAGCTTGGCCGGGACAGAGCCCAGCGGGGAGCTGTTTTTT. Translated, it gives CASSLAGTEPSGELFF.

This chain links TRBV7-2 with TRBJ1-1; perhaps TRBD1 as D (6 bases). Germline values: CDR1 SGHTA, CDR2 FQGNSA. The CDR3 runs 16 residues. V lost 3 bases to trimming and J lost 5 bases, with 19 bases between them. The CDR3 DNA reads as TGTGCCAGCAGCTTTCCCAGGGGAAGTGCGTTGACTGAAGCTTTCTTT. Amino acids: CASSFPRGSALTEAFF.

The chain joins TRBV18 to TRBJ2-1; TRBD2 matches at 10 bases. The CDR3 contains 15 residues. The germline gives CDR1 KGHSH, CDR2 LQKENI. J lost 3 bases, V lost 2 bases, and 1 base had no gene match. The CDR3 DNA sequence: TGTGCCAGCTCACCAGAGCGGGGGGGCTACAATGAGCAGTTCTTC. It codes for CASSPERGGYNEQFF.

The J gene is TRBJ2-7, the V gene TRBV18, with 7 positions matching TRBD1. Germline trimming cut 5 bases from V and 1 base from J; bases unmatched to any gene: 5. Germline V gives CDR1 KGHSH, CDR2 LQKENI. The CDR3 is 14 residues long. The CDR3: CASSTGTASYEQYF. DNA for the CDR3: TGTGCCAGCTCAACCGGGACAGCTTCCTACGAGCAGTACTTC.

The chain has TRBV27 and TRBJ1-1, with D uncertain. Germline CDR1 and CDR2: MNHEY and SMNVEV (reference sequence). V gave up 6 bases and J gave up 4 bases, with 12 bases separating them. The CDR3 is 13 amino acids. CDR3 amino acids: CASSPGGGTEAFF. CDR3 coding DNA: TGTGCCAGCAGCCCCGGCGGCGGCACTGAAGCTTTCTTT.

This clone was counted only a few times. V gene TRBV25-1 combines with J gene TRBJ2-3, with 7 bases that match TRBD2. The CDR3 covers 14 residues. Trimming at V came to 4 bases and at J to 2 bases, leaving 3 bases not matched to a gene. CDR1 MGHDK and CDR2 SYGVNS come from the germline V gene. CDR3 in amino acids: CASSGAGDTDTQYF. The DNA for the CDR3 is TGTGCCAGCAGTGGGGCGGGGGACACAGATACGCAGTATTTT.

The sample holds a few counts of this clone. This chain connects TRBV2 to TRBJ1-5; tentatively, D is TRBD1 (6 bases). Germline values: CDR1 SNHLY, CDR2 FYNNEI. V shed 7 bases and J shed 1 base, with 14 bases lying between them. The CDR3 contains 15 residues. As DNA, the CDR3 is TGTGCCAGCACGTTCGGGCAGGGGAGCAATCAGCCCCAGCATTTT. Translated: CASTFGQGSNQPQHF. Together with reference TRBV2 and TRBJ1-5, the CDR3 gives the full variable domain: EPEVTQTPSHQVTQMGQEVILRCVPISNHLYFYWYRQILGQKVEFLVSFYNNEISEKSEIFDDQFSVERPDGSNFTLKIRSTKLEDSAMYFCASTFGQGSNQPQHFGDGTRLSIL.

The chain links TRBV9 to TRBJ2-1, with 12 nucleotides matching TRBD2. Germline CDR1 SGDLS, CDR2 YYNGEE. CDR3 length: 17 amino acids. The ends lost 3 bases at V and 2 bases at J; junction bases unmatched: 6. The chain's CDR3 is CASSELLAGGPYNEQFF. The DNA for the CDR3 is TGTGCCAGCAGCGAATTACTAGCGGGAGGCCCCTACAATGAGCAGTTCTTC.

The gene calls are TRBV27 and TRBJ2-2; 9 positions match TRBD2. V shed 3 bases and J 8 bases; nucleotides not matched to a gene: 10. CDR1 is MNHEY, CDR2 SMNVEV, per germline (reference sequence). The CDR3 sequence is 16 residues long. This CDR3 is CASSLAWAGGRGELFF. The CDR3 DNA is TGTGCCAGCAGTTTGGCTTGGGCGGGAGGGCGAGGGGAGCTGTTTTTT.

The chain employs TRBV13 and TRBJ2-7; 8 positions agree with TRBD2. The CDR3 spans 15 residues. Unmatched junction bases numbered 9, after V lost 5 bases and J lost 3 bases. Germline CDR1 is PRHDT and CDR2 is FYEKMQ (reference sequence). CDR3 region: CASSPTGGGNYEQYF. CDR3 sequence (DNA): TGTGCCAGCAGCCCGACCGGGGGGGGGAACTACGAGCAGTACTTC.

This clone was detected only once. Other DNA sequences in this specimen translate into the identical CDR3. The chain employs TRBV5-1 and TRBJ1-3; no reliable D call. The CDR3 contains 15 residues. V was trimmed by 0 bases and J by 1 base, leaving 8 bases between them. The V gene's germline CDR1 is SGHRS and CDR2 YFSETQ. Here the CDR3 reads CASSLEGESGNTIYF. The DNA for the CDR3 is TGCGCCAGCAGCTTGGAGGGAGAATCTGGAAACACCATATATTTT.

The chain links TRBV5-6 to TRBJ2-5; 7 bases line up with TRBD2. Looked up from germline, CDR1 is SGHDT and CDR2 is YYEEEE. There are 18 residues in the CDR3. Losses at the gene ends were 2 bases for V and 1 base for J; bases not matched to a gene: 14. CDR3 sequence reads: CASSLAGRLVTPQETQYF. The CDR3 DNA reads TGTGCCAGCAGCTTAGCGGGGAGACTAGTAACCCCCCAAGAGACCCAGTACTTC.

The J gene is TRBJ1-1, the V gene TRBV7-9, with D hard to call. The length of the CDR3 is 11 residues. Germline values: CDR1 SEHNR, CDR2 FQNEAQ (reference sequence). Between the trimmed V and J ends, which lost 1 base and 8 bases, there was a span of 5 bases. The CDR3 is CASSLGREAFF. The CDR3, as DNA: TGTGCCAGCAGCTTAGGCAGGGAAGCTTTCTTT.

The chain combines TRBV10-3 with TRBJ1-5, with D unresolved. The CDR3 contains 15 residues. CDR1 is ENHRY, CDR2 SYGVKD, per germline. V dropped 0 bases and J dropped 0 bases, with 6 bases sitting between them. The CDR3 here is CAISESWLSNQPQHF. The CDR3 region has the DNA TGTGCCATCAGTGAGTCATGGCTTAGCAATCAGCCCCAGCATTTT.

In this sample, this clone turned up a few times. DNA for the CDR3: TGTGCCAGCAGTCGGGGGGCGGGGGCGTACGAGCAGTACTTC. Translating gives CASSRGAGAYEQYF. The chain combines TRBV5-4 with TRBJ2-7; perhaps TRBD2 as D (7 bases). CDR3 size: 14 residues. The germline V gene encodes CDR1 SGHNT and CDR2 YYREEE (reference sequence). The V end was cut by 5 bases, the J end by 4 bases, with 16 bases between.

CDR3 region: CASSLADSGYYEQYF. The CDR3 nucleotides read TGTGCCAGCAGTTTAGCGGACAGCGGATACTACGAGCAGTACTTC. The chain combines TRBV27 with TRBJ2-7; tentative D call: TRBD1 (6 bases). CDR3 size: 15 residues. In germline, CDR1 is MNHEY, CDR2 SMNVEV (reference sequence). V lost 2 bases and J 3 bases, leaving 14 bases between the germline ends.

The chain uses TRBV11-2 and TRBJ1-4; maybe TRBD1 (5 bases). Germline loops: CDR1 SGHAT, CDR2 FQNNGV. The V gene lost 5 bases and the J gene lost 0 bases, with 10 bases spanning the gap. The CDR3 is 15 residues long. Here the CDR3 reads CASSLRQTTNEKLFF. The CDR3, as DNA: TGTGCCAGCAGCCTCCGACAGACAACTAATGAAAAACTGTTTTTT.

For the CDR3, the DNA is TGTGCCATCAGTGATCGGGGACAACCGAACACTGAAGCTTTCTTT. Amino acid sequence: CAISDRGQPNTEAFF. The rearrangement links TRBV10-3 to TRBJ1-1; a weak D match, TRBD1 (6 bases). With 3 bases removed from V and 1 base from J, the gap between germline ends came to 12 bases. Germline V lookup: CDR1 ENHRY, CDR2 SYGVKD. The CDR3 spans 15 residues.

This clone appeared once. V usage is TRBV27 and J usage is TRBJ1-4; D remains ambiguous. The CDR3 sequence is 13 residues long. Trimming pared 2 bases from V and 7 bases from J, leaving 8 bases between. Germline CDR1 MNHEY, CDR2 SMNVEV (reference sequence). CDR3 sequence: CASSLGGAEKLFF. As DNA, the CDR3 is TGTGCCAGCAGTTTAGGCGGTGCTGAAAAACTGTTTTTT.

The rearrangement links TRBV18 to TRBJ1-5; 8 bases are a match to TRBD1. The CDR3 loop spans 17 amino acids. The trim removed 2 bases at V and 7 bases at J, leaving 13 bases unmatched. From germline, CDR1 is KGHSH and CDR2 LQKENI. The CDR3 sequence is CASSPSAGGASRQPQHF. In DNA form, the CDR3 reads TGTGCCAGCTCACCATCGGCAGGGGGCGCTTCTAGGCAGCCCCAGCATTTT.

Only one count was recorded for this clone. The chain carries TRBV28 and TRBJ2-7; 7 positions agree with TRBD2. With V trimmed by 5 bases and J by 3 bases, 10 bases remained unmatched. CDR1 is MDHEN and CDR2 is SYDVKM in the germline V gene. This CDR3 contains 15 residues. CDR3 in DNA: TGTGCCAGCAGTCCCCGGACTAGGGAGAACTACGAGCAGTACTTC. Encoded protein: CASSPRTRENYEQYF.

The V call is TRBV7-9, the J call TRBJ1-6; D is possibly TRBD1 (6 bases). The CDR3 loop spans 15 amino acids. CDR1 is SEHNR and CDR2 is FQNEAQ in the germline V gene (reference sequence). V was shortened by 4 bases and J by 5 bases, with 12 bases between the two germline ends. In DNA form, the CDR3 reads TGTGCCAGCAGCTCAGGGGTAACGAATAATTCACCCCTCCACTTT. Translated: CASSSGVTNNSPLHF.

The chain couples TRBV29-1 to TRBJ2-5, with 8 nucleotides matching TRBD1. With 6 bases clipped from V and 4 bases from J, the junction kept 4 bases outside the gene matches. The germline gives CDR1 SQVTM, CDR2 ANQGSEA. This CDR3 has 12 residues. DNA of the CDR3: TGCAGCGTCGTCGACAGGGGAGAGACCCAGTACTTC. It specifies CSVVDRGETQYF.